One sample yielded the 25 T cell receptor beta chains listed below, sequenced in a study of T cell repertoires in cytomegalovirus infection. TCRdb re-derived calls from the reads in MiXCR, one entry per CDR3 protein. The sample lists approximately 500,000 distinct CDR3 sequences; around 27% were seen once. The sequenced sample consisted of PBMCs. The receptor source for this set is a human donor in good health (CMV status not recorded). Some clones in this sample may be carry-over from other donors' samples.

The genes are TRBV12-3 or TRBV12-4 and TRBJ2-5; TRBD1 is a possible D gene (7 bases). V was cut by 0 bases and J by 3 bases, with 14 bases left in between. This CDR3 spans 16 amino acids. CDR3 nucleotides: TGTGCCAGCAGTTTAGCGCTGGGCAGGGGGGAAGAGACCCAGTACTTC. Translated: CASSLALGRGEETQYF.

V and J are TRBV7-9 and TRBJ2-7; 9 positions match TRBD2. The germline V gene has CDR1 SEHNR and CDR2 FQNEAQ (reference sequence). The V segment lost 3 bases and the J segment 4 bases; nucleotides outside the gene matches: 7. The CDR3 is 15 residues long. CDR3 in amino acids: CASSFGREGDYEQYV. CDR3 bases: TGTGCCAGCAGCTTCGGGCGGGAGGGCGATTACGAGCAGTACGTC.

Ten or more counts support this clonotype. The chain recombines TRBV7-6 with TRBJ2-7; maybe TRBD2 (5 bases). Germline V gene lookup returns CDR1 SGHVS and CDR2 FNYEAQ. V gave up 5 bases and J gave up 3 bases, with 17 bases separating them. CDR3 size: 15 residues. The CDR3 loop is CASSPRTGLSYEQYV. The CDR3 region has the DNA TGTGCCAGCAGCCCCAGAACCGGACTCAGCTACGAGCAGTACGTC.

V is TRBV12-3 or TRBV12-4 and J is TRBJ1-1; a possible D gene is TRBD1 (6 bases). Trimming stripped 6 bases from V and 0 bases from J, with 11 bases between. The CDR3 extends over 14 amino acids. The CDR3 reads CASRDYRVNTEAFF. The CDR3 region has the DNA TGTGCCAGCAGAGACTACAGGGTGAACACTGAAGCTTTCTTT.

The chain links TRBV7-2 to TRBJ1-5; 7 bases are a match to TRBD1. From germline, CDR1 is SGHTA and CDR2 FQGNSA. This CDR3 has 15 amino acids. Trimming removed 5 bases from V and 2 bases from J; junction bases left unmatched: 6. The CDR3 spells CASSLNRGGNQPQHF. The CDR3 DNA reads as TGTGCCAGCAGCCTAAACAGGGGAGGCAATCAGCCCCAGCATTTT.

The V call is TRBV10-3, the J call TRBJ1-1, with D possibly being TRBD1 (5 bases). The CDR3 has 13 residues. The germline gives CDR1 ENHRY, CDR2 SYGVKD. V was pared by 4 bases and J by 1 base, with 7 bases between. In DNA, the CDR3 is TGTGCCATCAGTGGACAGAGGAACACTGAAGCTTTCTTT. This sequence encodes CAISGQRNTEAFF.

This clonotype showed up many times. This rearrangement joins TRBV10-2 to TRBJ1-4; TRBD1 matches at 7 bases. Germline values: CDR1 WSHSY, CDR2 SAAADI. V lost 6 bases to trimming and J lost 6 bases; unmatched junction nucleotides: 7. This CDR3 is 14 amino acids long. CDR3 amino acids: CASRPSTGDEKLFF. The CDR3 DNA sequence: TGCGCCAGCAGGCCCTCAACAGGGGATGAAAAACTGTTTTTT.

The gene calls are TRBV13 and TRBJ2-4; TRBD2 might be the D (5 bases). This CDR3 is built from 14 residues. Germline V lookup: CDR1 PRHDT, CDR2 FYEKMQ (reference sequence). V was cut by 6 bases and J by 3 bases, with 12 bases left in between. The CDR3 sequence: CASSGGLGKNIQYF. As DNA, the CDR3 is TGTGCCAGCAGTGGAGGTCTGGGCAAAAACATTCAGTACTTC. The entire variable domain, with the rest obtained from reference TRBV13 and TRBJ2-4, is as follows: AAGVIQSPRHLIKEKRETATLKCYPIPRHDTVYWYQQGPGQDPQFLISFYEKMQSDKGSIPDRFSAQQFSDYHSELNMSSLELGDSALYFCASSGGLGKNIQYFGAGTRLSVL.

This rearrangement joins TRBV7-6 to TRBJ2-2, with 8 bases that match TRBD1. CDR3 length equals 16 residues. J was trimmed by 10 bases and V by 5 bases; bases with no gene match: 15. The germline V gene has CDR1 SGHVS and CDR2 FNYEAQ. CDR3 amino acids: CASSTRPGQVSEELFF. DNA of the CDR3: TGTGCCAGCAGCACCAGGCCGGGACAGGTCTCGGAGGAGCTGTTTTTT.

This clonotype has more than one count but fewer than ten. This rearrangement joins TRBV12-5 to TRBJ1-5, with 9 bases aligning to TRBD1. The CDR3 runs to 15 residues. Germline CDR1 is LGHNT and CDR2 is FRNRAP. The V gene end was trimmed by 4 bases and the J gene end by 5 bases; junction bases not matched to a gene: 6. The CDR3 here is CASGSGQGRDQPQHF. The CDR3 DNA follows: TGTGCTAGTGGTTCGGGACAGGGAAGGGATCAGCCCCAGCATTTT.

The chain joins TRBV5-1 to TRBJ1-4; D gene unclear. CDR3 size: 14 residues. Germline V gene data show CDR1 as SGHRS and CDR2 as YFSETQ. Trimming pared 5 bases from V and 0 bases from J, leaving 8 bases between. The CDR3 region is CASRWTSTNEKLFF. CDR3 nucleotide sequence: TGCGCCAGCAGATGGACGTCAACTAATGAAAAACTGTTTTTT.

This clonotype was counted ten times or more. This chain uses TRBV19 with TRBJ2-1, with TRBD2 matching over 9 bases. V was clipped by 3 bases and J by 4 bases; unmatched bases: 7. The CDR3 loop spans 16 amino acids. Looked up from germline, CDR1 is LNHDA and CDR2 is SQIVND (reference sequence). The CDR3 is CASSIFALAGYNEQFF. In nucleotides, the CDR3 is TGTGCCAGTAGTATTTTCGCCCTAGCGGGGTACAATGAGCAGTTCTTC. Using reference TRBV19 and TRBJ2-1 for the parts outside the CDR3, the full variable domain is DGGITQSPKYLFRKEGQNVTLSCEQNLNHDAMYWYRQDPGQGLRLIYYSQIVNDFQKGDIAEGYSVSREKKESFPLTVTSAQKNPTAFYLCASSIFALAGYNEQFFGPGTRLTVL.

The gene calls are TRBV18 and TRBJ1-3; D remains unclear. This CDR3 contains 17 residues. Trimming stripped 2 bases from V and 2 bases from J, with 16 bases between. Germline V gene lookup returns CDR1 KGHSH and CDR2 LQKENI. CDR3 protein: CASSPNRGGRTGNTIYF. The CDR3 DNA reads TGTGCCAGCTCACCAAATCGCGGAGGGCGGACTGGAAACACCATATATTTT.

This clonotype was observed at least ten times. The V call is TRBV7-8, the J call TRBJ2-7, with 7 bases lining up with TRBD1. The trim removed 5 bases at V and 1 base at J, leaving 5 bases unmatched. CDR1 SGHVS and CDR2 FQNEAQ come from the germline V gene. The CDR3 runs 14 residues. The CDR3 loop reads CASSRDRVSYEQYF. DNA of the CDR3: TGTGCCAGCAGCAGAGACAGGGTTTCCTACGAGCAGTACTTC.

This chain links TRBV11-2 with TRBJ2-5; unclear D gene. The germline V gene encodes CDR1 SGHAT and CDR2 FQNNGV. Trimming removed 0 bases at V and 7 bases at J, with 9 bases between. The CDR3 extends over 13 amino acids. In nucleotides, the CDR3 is TGTGCCAGCAGCTTAGACGTTATCGGGACCCAGTACTTC. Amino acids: CASSLDVIGTQYF. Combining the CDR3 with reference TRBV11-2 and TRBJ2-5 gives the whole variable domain EAGVAQSPRYKIIEKRQSVAFWCNPISGHATLYWYQQILGQGPKLLIQFQNNGVVDDSQLPKDRFSAERLKGVDSTLKIQPAKLEDSAVYLCASSLDVIGTQYFGPGTRLLVL.

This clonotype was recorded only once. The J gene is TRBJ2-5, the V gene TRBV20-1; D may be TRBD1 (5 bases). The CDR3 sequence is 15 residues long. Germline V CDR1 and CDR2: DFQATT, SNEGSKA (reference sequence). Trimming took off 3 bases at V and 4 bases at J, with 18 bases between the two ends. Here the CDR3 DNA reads TGCAGTGCTAGCAGGGAACTCTGGGCTGGAGAGACCCAGTACTTC. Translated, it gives CSASRELWAGETQYF.

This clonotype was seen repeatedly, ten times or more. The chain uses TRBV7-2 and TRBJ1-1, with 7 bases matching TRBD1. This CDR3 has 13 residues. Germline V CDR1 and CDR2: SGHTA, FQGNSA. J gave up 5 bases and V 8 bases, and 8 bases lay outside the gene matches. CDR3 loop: CASGRQGGTEAFF. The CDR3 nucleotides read TGTGCCAGCGGTCGACAGGGAGGGACTGAAGCTTTCTTT.

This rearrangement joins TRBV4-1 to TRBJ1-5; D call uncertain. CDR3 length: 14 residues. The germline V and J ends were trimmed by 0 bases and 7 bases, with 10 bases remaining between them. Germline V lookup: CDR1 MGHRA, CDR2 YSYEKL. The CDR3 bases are TGCGCCAGCAGCCAAGAGGGAGGGAGGCAGCCCCAGCATTTT. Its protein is CASSQEGGRQPQHF.

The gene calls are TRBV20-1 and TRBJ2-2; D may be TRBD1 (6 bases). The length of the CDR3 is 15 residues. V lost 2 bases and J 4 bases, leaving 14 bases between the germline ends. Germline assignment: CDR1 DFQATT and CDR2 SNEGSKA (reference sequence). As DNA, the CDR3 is TGCAGTGCTAGAAATGCGGAAGGGGGCACCGGGGAGCTGTTTTTT. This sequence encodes CSARNAEGGTGELFF.

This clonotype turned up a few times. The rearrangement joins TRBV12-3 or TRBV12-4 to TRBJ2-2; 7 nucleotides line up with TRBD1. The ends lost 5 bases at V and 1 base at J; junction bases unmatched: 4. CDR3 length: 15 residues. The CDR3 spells CASSPRQGNTGELFF. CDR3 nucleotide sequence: TGTGCCAGCAGTCCTCGACAGGGGAACACCGGGGAGCTGTTTTTT.

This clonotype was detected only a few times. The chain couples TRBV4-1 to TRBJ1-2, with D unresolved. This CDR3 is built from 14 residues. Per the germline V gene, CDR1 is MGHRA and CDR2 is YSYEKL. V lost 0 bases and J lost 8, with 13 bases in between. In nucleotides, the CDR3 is TGCGCCAGCAGCCAAGATCAAGCAGGCGGAGGCTACACCTTC. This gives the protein CASSQDQAGGGYTF.

CDR3 in DNA: TGTGCCAGCAGCGGTAATACAGGGTCGGGCATTCAGTACTTC. Translation gives CASSGNTGSGIQYF. The gene calls are TRBV7-8 and TRBJ2-4; weak D call: TRBD1 (6 bases). The germline CDR1 and CDR2 sequences are SGHVS and FQNEAQ. The CDR3 loop spans 14 amino acids. V shed 5 bases and J shed 9 bases, with 17 bases lying between them.

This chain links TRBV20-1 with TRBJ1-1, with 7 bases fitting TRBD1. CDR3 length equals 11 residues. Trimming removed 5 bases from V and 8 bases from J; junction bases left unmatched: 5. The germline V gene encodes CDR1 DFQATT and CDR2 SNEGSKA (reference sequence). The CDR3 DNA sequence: TGCAGTGCTCAGACAGGGAGGGAAGCTTTCTTT. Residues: CSAQTGREAFF.

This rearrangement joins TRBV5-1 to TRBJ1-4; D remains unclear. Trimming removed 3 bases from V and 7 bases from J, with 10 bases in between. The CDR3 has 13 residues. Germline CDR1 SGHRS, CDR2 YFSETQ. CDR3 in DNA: TGCGCCAGCAGCTCGGCAGAAGGTGAAAAACTGTTTTTT. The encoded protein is CASSSAEGEKLFF. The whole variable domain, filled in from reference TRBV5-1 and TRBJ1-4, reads KAGVTQTPRYLIKTRGQQVTLSCSPISGHRSVSWYQQTPGQGLQFLFEYFSETQRNKGNFPGRFSGRQFSNSRSEMNVSTLELGDSALYLCASSSAEGEKLFFGSGTQLSVL.

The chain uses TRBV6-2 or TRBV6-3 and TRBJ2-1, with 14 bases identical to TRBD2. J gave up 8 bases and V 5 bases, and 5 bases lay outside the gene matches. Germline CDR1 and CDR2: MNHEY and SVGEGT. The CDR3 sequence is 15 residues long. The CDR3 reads CASSISGLAGDEQFF. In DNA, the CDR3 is TGTGCCAGCAGTATATCGGGACTAGCGGGAGATGAGCAGTTCTTC.